This record looks at one T cell receptor (beta chain) sequence and its context. Its antigen is currently unknown. Since a much larger clone is just one base distant, this may be a read error. This CDR3 region has 15 residues. Germline loops: CDR1 MNHNS, CDR2 SASEGT. Trimming pared 7 bases from V and 0 bases from J, leaving 15 bases between. Based on clinical symptoms, serum thyroxine and TRAb, thyroid ultrasound and orbital computed tomography, diagnoses were reached. This entry is derived from a study of T cells in Graves' hyperthyroidism and ophthalmopathy. Amplified regions were TCR beta CDR3 sequences from RNA transcripts. Primed by the HTBI set, a first-round RT-PCR was run on the TCR CDR3. TCRdb re-called the multiplex PCR reads with MiXCR, one entry per CDR3 protein. Among hundreds of thousands of distinct CDR3 sequences listed, roughly an eighth were seen once. Points from the study as a whole: Most thyroid clonotypes with frequency above 0.001 were detected in blood.

The genes are TRBV6-1 and TRBJ1-1, with unresolved D. The receptor comes from a woman aged 40 to 55 with Graves' ophthalmopathy. Material for sequencing was blood. The CDR3 loop reads CASKPDALLNTEAFF. The CDR3 region has the DNA TGTGCCAGCAAACCCGACGCTCTTTTGAACACTGAAGCTTTCTTT.